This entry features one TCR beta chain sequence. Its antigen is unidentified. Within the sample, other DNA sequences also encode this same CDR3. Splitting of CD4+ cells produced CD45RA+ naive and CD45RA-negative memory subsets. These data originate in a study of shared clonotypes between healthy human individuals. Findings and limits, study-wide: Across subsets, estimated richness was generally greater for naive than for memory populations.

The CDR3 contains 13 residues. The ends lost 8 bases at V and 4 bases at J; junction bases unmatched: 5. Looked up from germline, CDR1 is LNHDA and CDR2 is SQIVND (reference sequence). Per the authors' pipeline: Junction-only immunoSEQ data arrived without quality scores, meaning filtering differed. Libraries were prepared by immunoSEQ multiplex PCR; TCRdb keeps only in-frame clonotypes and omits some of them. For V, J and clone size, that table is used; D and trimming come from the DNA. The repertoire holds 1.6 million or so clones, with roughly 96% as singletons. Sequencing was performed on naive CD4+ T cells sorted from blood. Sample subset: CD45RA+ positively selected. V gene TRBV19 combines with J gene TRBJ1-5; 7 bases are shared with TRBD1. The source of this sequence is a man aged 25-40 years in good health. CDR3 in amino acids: CASRDRLNQPQHF. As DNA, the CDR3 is TGTGCCAGTCGGGACAGACTAAATCAGCCCCAGCATTTT.